One TCR beta chain is described in this entry. Its antigen remains unknown. The data belong to a study of cytomegalovirus exposure and HLA in healthy donors. Study-wide points: The classifier reportedly diagnosed cytomegalovirus status with high specificity and sensitivity. Around 160 TCR beta chains were listed as cytomegalovirus-associated. In a later analysis, DRB1 alleles had the most associated TCRs; HLA-C alleles the fewest.

The CDR3 loop spans 12 amino acids. The V and J ends lost 6 bases and 4 bases respectively, with 9 bases between them. CDR1 and CDR2 from the germline V gene are KGHSY and FQNENV. The PCR contained 60 Vbeta and 13 Jbeta primers. Original processing notes: Later analysis identified roughly 82 million unique TCR beta chains, about 10 million shared. Repertoires were generated with immunoSEQ multiplex PCR, while TCRdb's copy carries only in-frame clones and drops some. That table is the source of V, J and clone size, and D and trimming were worked out from the DNA. The repertoire includes some 110,000 clones, around 69% of them detected once, and around 15% sits in the top ten.

Sequenced: PBMCs. The sequence came from a man over 45 in good health and CMV-seropositive. The chain links TRBV16 to TRBJ1-2; D not certain. CDR3: CASRRVVYGYTF. The CDR3 DNA reads as TGTGCCAGCAGGCGGGTTGTCTATGGCTACACCTTC.